The 23 T cell receptor beta chains listed next were all sequenced from one sample in a study of graft-versus-host responses after intestinal transplantation. The antigens these receptors bind are not known. The data were produced by immunoSEQ multiplex PCR, yet TCRdb's version contains in-frame clones alone and is incomplete. The repertoire holds around 110,000 clones, with about 92% as singletons. The specimen comprised unstimulated CD4+ T cells sorted from spleen or lymph node cells, sampled before transplant. The receptors derive from a human donor who was the organ donor for an intestinal transplant.

V usage is TRBV19 and J usage is TRBJ2-1, with 8 bases fitting TRBD2. CDR3 length: 16 residues. Germline lookup yields CDR1 LNHDA and CDR2 SQIVND (reference sequence). Trimming cost V 4 bases and J 9 bases; bases outside gene matches: 14. The CDR3 coding sequence is TGTGCCAGTAGTACCACGGGTAGCGGGATTCCCAGTGAGCAGTTCTTC. Residues: CASSTTGSGIPSEQFF.

V gene TRBV30 combines with J gene TRBJ2-2, with no clear D. The V gene's germline CDR1 is GTSNPN and CDR2 SVGIG (reference sequence). The CDR3 contains 14 residues. The V end was cut by 4 bases, the J end by 0 bases, with 9 bases between. CDR3 residues: CAWKKDPNTGELFF. The CDR3 coding sequence is TGTGCCTGGAAGAAGGATCCGAACACCGGGGAGCTGTTTTTT.

The V call is TRBV19, the J call TRBJ2-1, with D maybe TRBD2 (5 bases). Trimming pared 7 bases from V and 6 bases from J, leaving 25 bases between. The length of the CDR3 is 17 residues. Germline V CDR1 and CDR2: LNHDA, SQIVND (reference sequence). The CDR3 nucleotides read TGTGCCAGTAAAAAAAGGGTACGGGATTTTATGCCCAATGAGCAGTTCTTC. It encodes CASKKRVRDFMPNEQFF.

The count of this clone is one. The rearrangement joins TRBV6-1 to TRBJ2-7; the match to TRBD2 covers 8 bases. Germline lookup yields CDR1 MNHNS and CDR2 SASEGT. Trimming removed 6 bases from V and 2 bases from J; junction bases left unmatched: 6. There are 14 residues in the CDR3. This chain's CDR3 is CASRIGTRAYEQYF. CDR3 DNA: TGTGCCAGCAGGATCGGGACTAGGGCCTACGAGCAGTACTTC.

The rearrangement joins TRBV4-2 to TRBJ2-5; the match to TRBD2 covers 7 bases. Germline V CDR1 and CDR2: LGHNA, YNFKEQ. This CDR3 has 17 amino acids. The V segment lost 4 bases and the J segment 2 bases; nucleotides outside the gene matches: 13. DNA of the CDR3: TGTGCCAGCAGCCTCGGGTTTACGGCTAGCGGTCAAGAGACCCAGTACTTC. This encodes CASSLGFTASGQETQYF.

V and J are TRBV9 and TRBJ2-5; unclear D gene. The CDR3 is 12 residues long. Germline V gives CDR1 SGDLS, CDR2 YYNGEE. V was cut by 4 bases and J by 2 bases, with 6 bases left in between. CDR3 protein: CASSLHQETQYF. Here the CDR3 DNA reads TGTGCCAGCAGCCTGCATCAAGAGACCCAGTACTTC.

The chain links TRBV11-2 to TRBJ1-2, with a tentative D call TRBD1 (5 bases). Germline assignment: CDR1 SGHAT and CDR2 FQNNGV. This CDR3 region has 10 residues. Trimming pared 5 bases from V and 9 bases from J, leaving 7 bases between. CDR3 sequence (DNA): TGTGCCAGCAGCGGGGGTAGCTACACCTTC. Protein sequence: CASSGGSYTF. Full variable domain (missing parts from reference TRBV11-2 and TRBJ1-2): EAGVAQSPRYKIIEKRQSVAFWCNPISGHATLYWYQQILGQGPKLLIQFQNNGVVDDSQLPKDRFSAERLKGVDSTLKIQPAKLEDSAVYLCASSGGSYTFGSGTRLTVV.

As for this clone: One end of the junction is discordant with germline, which a read error may explain. The chain employs TRBV29-1 and TRBJ1-2; no reliable D call. The CDR3 contains 13 residues. The germline gives CDR1 SQVTM, CDR2 ANQGSEA. This CDR3 reads CSVEGQARYGYTF. As DNA, the CDR3 is TGCAGCGTCGAAGGGCAGGCCAGGTATGGCTACACCTTC.

The V gene is TRBV5-1, the J gene TRBJ1-1; possibly TRBD1 for D (6 bases). The V gene lost 4 bases and the J gene lost 6 bases, with 13 bases spanning the gap. This CDR3 is built from 13 residues. Looked up from germline, CDR1 is SGHRS and CDR2 is YFSETQ. Written as DNA, the CDR3 is TGCGCCAGCAGCCGCATGACAGGACCTGAAGCTTTCTTT. Its translation: CASSRMTGPEAFF.

The rearrangement uses TRBV5-1 and TRBJ2-3; D is possibly TRBD1 (6 bases). The ends were cut back, 8 bases at V and 4 bases at J, with 26 bases in the middle. The germline gives CDR1 SGHRS, CDR2 YFSETQ. The CDR3 runs 17 residues. Here the CDR3 DNA reads TGCGCCAGGTTTTTAGCCCGGGACACCCGTTGGGCAGATACGCAGTATTTT. Translated, it gives CARFLARDTRWADTQYF. The complete variable domain, with remaining parts taken from reference TRBV5-1 and TRBJ2-3, reads KAGVTQTPRYLIKTRGQQVTLSCSPISGHRSVSWYQQTPGQGLQFLFEYFSETQRNKGNFPGRFSGRQFSNSRSEMNVSTLELGDSALYLCARFLARDTRWADTQYFGPGTRLTVL.

This chain connects TRBV5-8 to TRBJ2-2; D is perhaps TRBD2 (5 bases). This CDR3 region has 17 residues. V lost 1 base and J lost 0, with 13 bases in between. Germline V CDR1 and CDR2: SGHTS, YDEGEE. The CDR3 region is CASSLSWRATNTGELFF. The CDR3 DNA sequence: TGTGCCAGCAGCTTGTCCTGGCGGGCCACGAACACCGGGGAGCTGTTTTTT.

V gene TRBV6-4 combines with J gene TRBJ2-5; 8 bases are shared with TRBD2. The J segment lost 4 bases and the V segment lost 4 bases, leaving 5 bases of the junction unmatched. This CDR3 has 14 amino acids. The germline V gene has CDR1 MRHNA and CDR2 SNTAGT. DNA for the CDR3: TGTGCCAGCAGTGCCAGCGGGAGAGGAGAGACCCAGTACTTC. Translated: CASSASGRGETQYF.

The gene calls are TRBV5-4 and TRBJ2-2; 7 nucleotides match TRBD2. Looked up from germline, CDR1 is SGHNT and CDR2 is YYREEE (reference sequence). CDR3 length: 15 amino acids. With V trimmed by 0 bases and J by 3 bases, 2 bases remained unmatched. This CDR3 is CASSLGLADTGELFF. The CDR3 DNA is TGTGCCAGCAGCTTGGGGCTAGCGGACACCGGGGAGCTGTTTTTT. The variable domain in full, with the rest retrieved from reference TRBV5-4 and TRBJ2-2, is ETGVTQSPTHLIKTRGQQVTLRCSSQSGHNTVSWYQQALGQGPQFIFQYYREEENGRGNFPPRFSGLQFPNYSSELNVNALELDDSALYLCASSLGLADTGELFFGEGSRLTVL.

In its sample, this clone was seen a few times. This chain joins TRBV18 and TRBJ2-5; 11 nucleotides line up with TRBD2. The CDR3 is 15 residues long. CDR1 and CDR2 (germline): KGHSH, LQKENI. V shed 5 bases and J 5 bases; nucleotides not matched to a gene: 7. The CDR3 loop is CASSALAGEAETQYF. CDR3 nucleotides: TGTGCCAGCTCAGCACTAGCGGGAGAGGCTGAGACCCAGTACTTC.

The rearrangement joins TRBV10-3 to TRBJ2-7; TRBD1 agrees at 8 bases. Losses at the gene ends were 11 bases for V and 4 bases for J; bases not matched to a gene: 10. This CDR3 comprises 13 residues. Looked up from germline, CDR1 is ENHRY and CDR2 is SYGVKD. In nucleotides, the CDR3 is TGTGCCGTCGCCCCGGGACAGGTTTACGAGCAGTACTTC. Amino acid sequence: CAVAPGQVYEQYF.

Remarks on this clone: Other DNA sequences in this specimen translate into the identical CDR3. The rearrangement links TRBV20-1 to TRBJ2-7; no definite D call. The CDR3 length is 10 residues. CDR1 is DFQATT and CDR2 is SNEGSKA in the germline V gene (reference sequence). The ends were cut back, 2 bases at V and 5 bases at J, with 4 bases in the middle. The CDR3 nucleotides are TGCAGTGCTAGACGCGACGAGCAGTACTTC. Translation gives CSARRDEQYF.

The chain couples TRBV7-2 to TRBJ2-5, with D unclear. Trimming removed 1 base from V and 6 bases from J, with 6 bases in between. CDR3 length: 12 residues. Looked up from germline, CDR1 is SGHTA and CDR2 is FQGNSA. The CDR3 protein is CASSLGGQTQYF. The CDR3 coding sequence is TGTGCCAGCAGCTTAGGTGGTCAGACCCAGTACTTC.

This chain joins TRBV27 and TRBJ2-7; TRBD2 matches at 10 bases. Germline trimming cut 0 bases from V and 5 bases from J; bases unmatched to any gene: 13. The CDR3 length is 18 residues. Germline V CDR1 and CDR2: MNHEY, SMNVEV (reference sequence). Here the CDR3 reads CASSLSFRYSGRMDEQYF. In nucleotides, the CDR3 is TGTGCCAGCAGTTTATCGTTCCGGTATAGCGGGAGGATGGACGAGCAGTACTTC.

The V call is TRBV6-6, the J call TRBJ2-7; 7 bases fit TRBD1. The CDR3 spans 15 residues. V was pared by 0 bases and J by 2 bases, with 4 bases of the junction left unmatched. CDR1 and CDR2 from the germline V gene are MNHNY and SVGAGI (reference sequence). The CDR3 loop reads CASSYSGDRAYEQYF. As DNA, the CDR3 is TGTGCCAGCAGTTACTCGGGAGACAGGGCCTACGAGCAGTACTTC.

The chain couples TRBV5-6 to TRBJ1-3; 8 bases are a match to TRBD1. V lost 1 base, J lost 2 bases, and 14 bases stayed unmatched. This CDR3 region has 19 residues. The germline V gene encodes CDR1 SGHDT and CDR2 YYEEEE. DNA for the CDR3: TGTGCCAGCAGCTTGTTGCAGGGGGCGCAGAAATTCGCTGGAAACACCATATATTTT. Encoded protein: CASSLLQGAQKFAGNTIYF.

J is TRBJ2-7 and V is TRBV6-5; no reliable D call. The CDR3 is 13 amino acids. With 5 bases removed from V and 12 bases from J, the gap between germline ends came to 20 bases. Germline V gives CDR1 MNHEY, CDR2 SVGAGI. As DNA, the CDR3 is TGTGCCAGCAGTCAGAGTTCAGGACCGCCAAGGTACTTC. Its protein is CASSQSSGPPRYF.

This clone was counted a single time. This chain uses TRBV5-4 with TRBJ2-1; TRBD2 matches 12 bases. V trimming: 6 bases; J trimming: 7 bases; junction bases outside the gene matches: 8. Looked up from germline, CDR1 is SGHNT and CDR2 is YYREEE (reference sequence). The CDR3 length is 15 residues. CDR3 sequence: CASTGTGTSGNEQFF. CDR3 in DNA: TGTGCCAGCACCGGAACGGGGACTAGCGGGAATGAGCAGTTCTTC. The full variable domain, with the rest looked up from reference TRBV5-4 and TRBJ2-1, is ETGVTQSPTHLIKTRGQQVTLRCSSQSGHNTVSWYQQALGQGPQFIFQYYREEENGRGNFPPRFSGLQFPNYSSELNVNALELDDSALYLCASTGTGTSGNEQFFGPGTRLTVL.

The chain combines TRBV4-3 with TRBJ1-1; 9 bases align to TRBD1. The germline V gene has CDR1 LGHNA and CDR2 YSLEER. V lost 3 bases to trimming and J lost 5 bases; unmatched junction nucleotides: 4. The CDR3 loop spans 14 amino acids. The CDR3 loop is CASSQKTGGTEAFF. DNA of the CDR3: TGCGCCAGCAGCCAGAAGACAGGGGGGACTGAAGCTTTCTTT.